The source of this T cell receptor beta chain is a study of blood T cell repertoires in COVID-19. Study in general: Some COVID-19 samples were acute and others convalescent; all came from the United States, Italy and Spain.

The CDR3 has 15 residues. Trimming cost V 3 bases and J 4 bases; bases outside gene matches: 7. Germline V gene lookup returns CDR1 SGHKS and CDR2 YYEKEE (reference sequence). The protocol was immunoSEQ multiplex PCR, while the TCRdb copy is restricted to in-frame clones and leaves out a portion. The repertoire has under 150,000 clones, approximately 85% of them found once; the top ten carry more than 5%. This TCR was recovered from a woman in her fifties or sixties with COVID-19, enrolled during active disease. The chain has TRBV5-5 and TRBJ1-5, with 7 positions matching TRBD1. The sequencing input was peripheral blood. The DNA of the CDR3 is TGTGCCAGCAGCTGGCGACAGGGTGTAAATCAGCCCCAGCATTTT. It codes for CASSWRQGVNQPQHF.